What follows are 27 T cell receptor beta chains derived from one specimen sequenced in a study of T cell clonotyping in hematopoietic cell transplantation. The assay was immunoSEQ multiplex PCR, and TCRdb's table has in-frame clones only and misses some. The sample gives about 70,000 clones, 85% to 95% of which show up once; 1.6% is in the top ten. Sequenced sample: peripheral blood mononuclear cells. The source is a man in his forties or fifties in good health. Some clones in this sample may be carry-over from other donors' samples.

This rearrangement joins TRBV28 to TRBJ1-1; D is perhaps TRBD1 (5 bases). The germline V and J ends were trimmed by 6 bases and 1 base, with 6 bases remaining between them. The CDR3 has 12 amino acids. In germline, CDR1 is MDHEN, CDR2 SYDVKM. The CDR3 here is CASRGQNTEAFF. The DNA of the CDR3 is TGTGCCAGCAGGGGGCAGAACACTGAAGCTTTCTTT.

This clone was observed a single time. The V and J genes are TRBV19 and TRBJ1-2; TRBD1 matches at 10 bases. CDR1 and CDR2 from the germline V gene are LNHDA and SQIVND (reference sequence). With 3 bases clipped from V and 5 bases from J, the junction kept 3 bases outside the gene matches. This CDR3 contains 14 residues. The DNA for the CDR3 is TGTGCCAGTAGTATCGGACAGGGGGAGTATGGCTACACCTTC. The encoded protein is CASSIGQGEYGYTF.

This chain joins TRBV29-1 and TRBJ2-1; D is unclear. Deletions cut 5 bases from V and 4 bases from J, with 12 bases between. From germline, CDR1 is SQVTM and CDR2 ANQGSEA. The CDR3 length is 13 residues. The CDR3 loop is CSVYGLAYNEQFF. CDR3 coding DNA: TGCAGCGTTTATGGTTTAGCATACAATGAGCAGTTCTTC.

This clone was seen only once. The V call is TRBV7-2, the J call TRBJ2-7, with D perhaps matching TRBD1 or TRBD2 (5 bases each). V was pared by 4 bases and J by 1 base, with 11 bases between. This CDR3 contains 14 residues. Germline V lookup: CDR1 SGHTA, CDR2 FQGNSA. CDR3 DNA sequence: TGTGCCAGCAGCTCTGGGACGTATTCCTACGAGCAGTACTTC. It specifies CASSSGTYSYEQYF.

This chain connects TRBV7-3 to TRBJ2-5; D remains unclear. The V gene lost 5 bases and the J gene lost 5 bases, with 9 bases spanning the gap. The CDR3 runs 12 residues. Germline CDR1 is SGHTA and CDR2 is FQGTGA. CDR3 sequence: CASSPPGETQYF. The CDR3 coding sequence is TGTGCCAGCAGCCCGCCTGGGGAGACCCAGTACTTC.

This clone was counted once. This chain joins TRBV28 and TRBJ1-2; no clear D gene. The CDR3 loop spans 17 amino acids. Germline lookup yields CDR1 MDHEN and CDR2 SYDVKM. V dropped 4 bases and J dropped 6 bases, with 24 bases sitting between them. For the CDR3, the DNA is TGTGCCAGCAGTTCTATACTCTCCTCGAATACGATGCATGGCTACACCTTC. This gives the protein CASSSILSSNTMHGYTF.

The chain couples TRBV5-4 to TRBJ2-7; 11 bases match TRBD2. Trimming removed 2 bases from V and 2 bases from J; junction bases left unmatched: 6. The germline CDR1 and CDR2 sequences are SGHNT and YYREEE (reference sequence). The CDR3 extends over 16 amino acids. DNA for the CDR3: TGTGCCAGCAGCTTCTTGACTAGCGGGGCCGCCTACGAGCAGTACTTC. Encoded protein: CASSFLTSGAAYEQYF.

The chain uses TRBV28 and TRBJ1-2; 12 bases line up with TRBD1. This CDR3 has 16 residues. Germline CDR1 and CDR2: MDHEN and SYDVKM. J was trimmed by 6 bases and V by 5 bases; bases with no gene match: 10. CDR3 sequence (DNA): TGTGCCAGCAGTCTGGGACAGGGGGCGAATAGAAATGGCTACACCTTC. This codes for CASSLGQGANRNGYTF.

This chain joins TRBV7-6 and TRBJ2-2, with 9 nucleotides matching TRBD1. V lost 6 bases, J lost 14 bases, and 7 bases stayed unmatched. The V gene's germline CDR1 is SGHVS and CDR2 FNYEAQ. CDR3 length equals 12 residues. Written as DNA, the CDR3 is TGTGCCAGCAGTCTCCGGGACAGGGTACTGTTTTTT. Residues: CASSLRDRVLFF.

The genes are TRBV25-1 and TRBJ2-7, with 7 bases that match TRBD1. Germline CDR1 reads MGHDK; CDR2 reads SYGVNS. The CDR3 loop spans 11 amino acids. Trimming removed 4 bases from V and 9 bases from J; junction bases left unmatched: 3. CDR3 region: CASSGTGAQYF. The DNA of the CDR3 is TGTGCCAGCAGTGGAACAGGGGCGCAGTACTTC.

The chain is built from TRBV11-2 and TRBJ1-1, with D unclear. The germline CDR1 and CDR2 sequences are SGHAT and FQNNGV. The CDR3 is 12 amino acids. Trimming removed 2 bases at V and 1 base at J, with 2 bases between. The CDR3 loop is CASSLKNTEAFF. The CDR3 DNA sequence: TGTGCCAGCAGCTTAAAGAACACTGAAGCTTTCTTT.

This sequence joins TRBV29-1 and TRBJ2-3; 14 nucleotides line up with TRBD2. The junction had 6 bases not matched to a gene; V was cut back by 4 bases and J by 3 bases. This CDR3 contains 16 residues. Germline values: CDR1 SQVTM, CDR2 ANQGSEA. DNA of the CDR3: TGCAGCGTTGGCCGACTAGCGGGAGGGGGGACAGATACGCAGTATTTT. Translating gives CSVGRLAGGGTDTQYF.

This chain joins TRBV9 and TRBJ1-1, with 9 bases that match TRBD1. This CDR3 region has 16 residues. Trimming removed 4 bases from V and 1 base from J; junction bases left unmatched: 8. Germline CDR1 SGDLS, CDR2 YYNGEE. CDR3 coding DNA: TGTGCCAGCAGCTTCACGACAGGGGGGGAGAACACTGAAGCTTTCTTT. Protein product: CASSFTTGGENTEAFF.

The rearrangement uses TRBV6-5 and TRBJ1-1; D gene uncertain. This CDR3 is built from 13 residues. Trimming took off 2 bases at V and 7 bases at J, with 11 bases between the two ends. Germline loops: CDR1 MNHEY, CDR2 SVGAGI. The CDR3 here is CASSYHKMVEAFF. CDR3 nucleotides: TGTGCCAGCAGTTACCACAAGATGGTTGAAGCTTTCTTT.

The CDR3 DNA follows: TGCAGCGCCAGCGCAGGGGCCAACTCCTACGAGCAGTACTTC. Residues: CSASAGANSYEQYF. This sequence joins TRBV29-1 and TRBJ2-7, with a weak D call TRBD1 (6 bases). Per germline, CDR1 SQVTM and CDR2 ANQGSEA. Deletions cut 7 bases from V and 0 bases from J, with 16 bases between. The CDR3 sequence is 14 residues long.

The genes are TRBV7-2 and TRBJ1-2; no clear D. Germline lookup yields CDR1 SGHTA and CDR2 FQGNSA. The CDR3 spans 15 residues. V lost 1 base and J lost 4, with 13 bases in between. CDR3 DNA: TGTGCCAGCAGCTTAGTGGTGGCGGAACCCTATGGCTACACCTTC. Its protein product is CASSLVVAEPYGYTF.

This sequence joins TRBV28 and TRBJ1-2; 8 positions match TRBD1. Germline V CDR1 and CDR2: MDHEN, SYDVKM. The CDR3 consists of 17 residues. The junction had 18 bases not matched to a gene; V was cut back by 5 bases and J by 7 bases. CDR3 amino acids: CASSLPGGGTSMPGYTF. The CDR3 DNA reads as TGTGCCAGCAGTCTACCAGGGGGCGGTACGTCAATGCCTGGCTACACCTTC.

The genes are TRBV18 and TRBJ1-4; 8 bases are a match to TRBD1. V shed 4 bases, J shed 8 bases, and the junction held 6 bases outside the gene matches. The CDR3 length is 14 residues. Looked up from germline, CDR1 is KGHSH and CDR2 is LQKENI. CDR3 nucleotides: TGTGCCAGCTCACGACAGGGGAGGGAGGAAAAACTGTTTTTT. It encodes CASSRQGREEKLFF. Looking up the rest from reference TRBV18 and TRBJ1-4 gives the full variable domain: NAGVMQNPRHLVRRRGQEARLRCSPMKGHSHVYWYRQLPEEGLKFMVYLQKENIIDESGMPKERFSAEFPKEGPSILRIQQVVRGDSAAYFCASSRQGREEKLFFGSGTQLSVL.

The genes are TRBV28 and TRBJ1-5; a possible D gene is TRBD1 (5 bases). CDR3 size: 17 residues. Germline CDR1 is MDHEN and CDR2 is SYDVKM. Trimming left V 5 bases short and J 4 bases short, with 21 bases between. CDR3: CASSAVPGKRGNQPQHF. CDR3 nucleotides: TGTGCCAGCAGTGCTGTGCCGGGAAAAAGGGGAAATCAGCCCCAGCATTTT.

This clone was detected only once. The V gene is TRBV2, the J gene TRBJ1-1; possibly TRBD1 for D (5 bases). V was pared by 2 bases and J by 6 bases, with 19 bases between. CDR3 size: 16 residues. Germline CDR1 reads SNHLY; CDR2 reads FYNNEI. For the CDR3, the DNA is TGTGCCAGCAGTGAAAACCCGACAAATCTGGGGGCTGAAGCTTTCTTT. Protein product: CASSENPTNLGAEAFF.

The count of this clone is one. The CDR3 DNA follows: TGTGCCAGCAGCGGGGACTTCGGGGACGCGCAAGAGACCCAGTACTTC. Translated, it gives CASSGDFGDAQETQYF. The chain recombines TRBV5-4 with TRBJ2-5; D possibly corresponds to TRBD2 (6 bases). Germline V gene sequence: CDR1 SGHNT, CDR2 YYREEE (reference sequence). The ends were cut back, 4 bases at V and 2 bases at J, with 18 bases in the middle. This CDR3 spans 16 amino acids.

The J gene is TRBJ2-7, the V gene TRBV6-5; no clear D gene. The V end was cut by 0 bases, the J end by 0 bases, with 12 bases between. Germline CDR1 and CDR2: MNHEY and SVGAGI. This CDR3 is built from 16 residues. The CDR3 DNA reads as TGTGCCAGCAGTTACTCGAGCTGGTATAGCTCCTACGAGCAGTACTTC. Translation: CASSYSSWYSSYEQYF.

The chain has TRBV11-3 and TRBJ2-1; 8 bases fit TRBD2. CDR1 and CDR2 from the germline V gene are SGHNT and YENEEA. This CDR3 region has 14 residues. Trimming cost V 5 bases and J 7 bases; bases outside gene matches: 7. Written as DNA, the CDR3 is TGTGCCAGCAGCCCCTCCCGGGGGGGGAATGAGCAGTTCTTC. Translation: CASSPSRGGNEQFF.

The chain couples TRBV7-2 to TRBJ2-5, with D perhaps matching TRBD1 (6 bases). The germline V gene has CDR1 SGHTA and CDR2 FQGNSA. This CDR3 has 13 amino acids. V was trimmed by 5 bases and J by 4 bases, leaving 11 bases between them. The CDR3 sequence is CASSIRGRETQYF. CDR3 sequence (DNA): TGTGCCAGCAGCATCAGGGGTAGAGAGACCCAGTACTTC.

This sequence joins TRBV19 and TRBJ1-2, with D possibly matching TRBD1 (5 bases). V lost 3 bases and J lost 3, with 17 bases in between. Germline loops: CDR1 LNHDA, CDR2 SQIVND (reference sequence). The CDR3 is made up of 16 amino acids. This chain's CDR3 is CASSILAGLGDYGYTF. The CDR3 nucleotides are TGTGCCAGTAGTATCTTGGCAGGCTTGGGGGACTATGGCTACACCTTC.

The rearrangement joins TRBV7-9 to TRBJ1-2; D remains ambiguous. Germline CDR1 reads SEHNR; CDR2 reads FQNEAQ (reference sequence). The CDR3 sequence is 12 residues long. V was clipped by 2 bases and J by 6 bases, with 7 bases between them. Here the CDR3 reads CASSLRGDGYTF. In DNA form, the CDR3 reads TGTGCCAGCAGCTTAAGAGGCGATGGCTACACCTTC.

This clone was detected a few times. V and J are TRBV19 and TRBJ1-2, with D unresolved. Per germline, CDR1 LNHDA and CDR2 SQIVND (reference sequence). This CDR3 is built from 13 residues. The V gene lost 4 bases and the J gene lost 8 bases, with 14 bases spanning the gap. The CDR3 is CASSTSLTGGYTF. The CDR3, as DNA: TGTGCCAGTAGTACCTCACTGACGGGAGGCTACACCTTC.